This TCR beta chain was observed in a study of blood T cell repertoires in COVID-19. As for the study in general: PBMCs, B-cell-depleted T cells, or T cells provided the cDNA or gDNA that made up the material.

The CDR3 totals 15 residues. V shed 5 bases and J shed 7 bases, with 20 bases lying between them. Germline V CDR1 and CDR2: MNHEY, SMNVEV (reference sequence). Cohorts were determined from participant-reported clinical history. Symptom resolution, clearance, or two negative PCRs marked the recovered donors of Cohort 3. In the original workflow: Estimation of nucleated cell counts relied on the amplification of reference gene primers. Produced via immunoSEQ multiplex PCR; TCRdb's table is partial and in-frame only. Clone size and the V and J calls come from that table; the DNA yielded D and trimming. The data hold 180,000 or so clones, with approximately 91% observed a single time.

The sequencing input was PBMCs or T cells enriched from blood (not recorded which). The chain is built from TRBV27 and TRBJ1-1, with a possible D match to TRBD1 (6 bases). This receptor was identified in a woman under 30 who had recovered from COVID-19. CDR3 residues: CASSKLTGLVNEAFF. CDR3 bases: TGTGCCAGCAGTAAATTAACAGGGCTGGTAAATGAAGCTTTCTTT.